The rows below give T cell receptor beta chains drawn from one sample of a study of blood T cell repertoires in COVID-19. Some clones are missing from TCRdb's copy, which holds only in-frame ones; the method was immunoSEQ multiplex PCR. The sample lists fewer than 25,000 clones, about 90% occurring once. Input material: peripheral blood. The receptors come from a man in his sixties or seventies with acute or convalescent COVID-19. CDR3s include the opening cysteine and the closing phenylalanine or tryptophan. Fields, in order: D gene, V gene, J gene, CDR3 protein. D genes are given only for firm matches.

d_gene: NA
v_gene: TRBV5-1
j_gene: TRBJ2-6
CDR3aa: CASSPIDSSGANVLTF

d_gene: TRBD1
v_gene: TRBV5-4
j_gene: TRBJ1-1
CDR3aa: CASSLARGYTEAFF

d_gene: TRBD2
v_gene: TRBV30
j_gene: TRBJ2-2
CDR3aa: CAWSVLGGGAGELFF

d_gene: TRBD2
v_gene: TRBV5-4
j_gene: TRBJ2-3
CDR3aa: CASSLKLAGDTDTQYF

d_gene: NA
v_gene: TRBV14
j_gene: TRBJ2-7
CDR3aa: CASSPWTLKSYEQYF

d_gene: NA
v_gene: TRBV18
j_gene: TRBJ1-1
CDR3aa: CASSPSLTAMNTEAFF

d_gene: TRBD2
v_gene: TRBV27
j_gene: TRBJ2-1
CDR3aa: CASSFLDLTSGRANEQFF

d_gene: NA
v_gene: TRBV10-1
j_gene: TRBJ1-2
CDR3aa: CASSETVSYGYTF

d_gene: NA
v_gene: TRBV6-6
j_gene: TRBJ1-2
CDR3aa: CASSLPRGGVNYGYTF

d_gene: NA
v_gene: TRBV7-2
j_gene: TRBJ2-3
CDR3aa: CASSFGGIDTQYF

d_gene: TRBD1
v_gene: TRBV12-3/TRBV12-4
j_gene: TRBJ1-4
CDR3aa: CASGDRAEKLFF

d_gene: NA
v_gene: TRBV7-2
j_gene: TRBJ1-1
CDR3aa: CASSPRGQMNTEAFF

d_gene: TRBD1
v_gene: TRBV18
j_gene: TRBJ2-7
CDR3aa: CASSSGTGTYEQYF

d_gene: NA
v_gene: TRBV30
j_gene: TRBJ1-5
CDR3aa: CAWSLGEGQPQHF

d_gene: TRBD1
v_gene: TRBV6-2/TRBV6-3
j_gene: TRBJ1-1
CDR3aa: CASSYGQGNTEAFF

d_gene: NA
v_gene: TRBV5-4
j_gene: TRBJ2-7
CDR3aa: CASSTVQADEQYF

d_gene: TRBD2
v_gene: TRBV10-2
j_gene: TRBJ2-3
CDR3aa: CASSESAGSSGVIFDTQYF

d_gene: TRBD2
v_gene: TRBV12-5
j_gene: TRBJ2-1
CDR3aa: CASGFGTSGNEQFF

d_gene: NA
v_gene: TRBV30
j_gene: TRBJ1-2
CDR3aa: CAWSLGVYGYTF

d_gene: TRBD1
v_gene: TRBV5-5
j_gene: TRBJ2-1
CDR3aa: CASSSRDRVMDEQFF

d_gene: TRBD2
v_gene: TRBV5-1
j_gene: TRBJ2-2
CDR3aa: CASSYLGTLASSENTGELFF

d_gene: NA
v_gene: TRBV29-1
j_gene: TRBJ1-1
CDR3aa: CSVEAGERLAFF

d_gene: NA
v_gene: TRBV12-3/TRBV12-4
j_gene: TRBJ2-2
CDR3aa: CASSQVAAGELFF

d_gene: NA
v_gene: TRBV10-3
j_gene: TRBJ2-2
CDR3aa: CAISPSAGELFF

d_gene: NA
v_gene: TRBV24-1
j_gene: TRBJ2-1
CDR3aa: CATSDRPRGEQFF

d_gene: TRBD1
v_gene: TRBV19
j_gene: TRBJ2-3
CDR3aa: CASRYRGSDTQYF

d_gene: NA
v_gene: TRBV4-3
j_gene: TRBJ1-1
CDR3aa: CASSQPGLTEAFF

d_gene: TRBD2
v_gene: TRBV28
j_gene: TRBJ2-1
CDR3aa: CASSLSYGGRAGNEQFF

d_gene: TRBD1
v_gene: TRBV4-3
j_gene: TRBJ1-6
CDR3aa: CASSQSLQGALQNSPLHF

d_gene: TRBD1
v_gene: TRBV27
j_gene: TRBJ2-1
CDR3aa: CASSQGVSYNEQFF

d_gene: NA
v_gene: TRBV11-2
j_gene: TRBJ1-3
CDR3aa: CASTNQEGGNTIYF

d_gene: TRBD2
v_gene: TRBV18
j_gene: TRBJ2-1
CDR3aa: CASSPLIRLAGAYNEQFF

d_gene: TRBD2
v_gene: TRBV28
j_gene: TRBJ2-1
CDR3aa: CASSSLIAGAYNEQFF

d_gene: NA
v_gene: TRBV6-2/TRBV6-3
j_gene: TRBJ2-7
CDR3aa: CASSYLVGELYDVEQYF

d_gene: TRBD1
v_gene: TRBV18
j_gene: TRBJ2-3
CDR3aa: CASSPGTGRTDTQYF

d_gene: TRBD1
v_gene: TRBV9
j_gene: TRBJ1-3
CDR3aa: CASSGDRGSGNTIYF

d_gene: TRBD1
v_gene: TRBV5-1
j_gene: TRBJ2-7
CDR3aa: CASSLEGRTGREQYF

d_gene: NA
v_gene: TRBV7-2
j_gene: TRBJ2-3
CDR3aa: CASSLVRADLTDTQYF

d_gene: NA
v_gene: TRBV6-5
j_gene: TRBJ1-4
CDR3aa: CASSYSGATNEKLFF

d_gene: TRBD1
v_gene: TRBV6-5
j_gene: TRBJ2-1
CDR3aa: CASRSGQGTEQFF

d_gene: TRBD2
v_gene: TRBV7-2
j_gene: TRBJ2-6
CDR3aa: CASSYRAGARGVLTF

d_gene: NA
v_gene: TRBV5-1
j_gene: TRBJ1-3
CDR3aa: CASSFEPGASGNTIYF

d_gene: NA
v_gene: TRBV28
j_gene: TRBJ1-1
CDR3aa: CASSLGRQNTEAFF

d_gene: TRBD2
v_gene: TRBV14
j_gene: TRBJ2-6
CDR3aa: CASSPGLAGTSGANVLTF

d_gene: NA
v_gene: TRBV28
j_gene: TRBJ1-1
CDR3aa: CASSTPSPVNTEAFF

d_gene: TRBD2
v_gene: TRBV18
j_gene: TRBJ2-4
CDR3aa: CASSPVGRDIQYF

d_gene: NA
v_gene: TRBV6-5
j_gene: TRBJ1-4
CDR3aa: CASSPSRGWEKLFF

d_gene: TRBD2
v_gene: TRBV6-2/TRBV6-3
j_gene: TRBJ2-1
CDR3aa: CASSYGGSYNEQFF

d_gene: NA
v_gene: TRBV28
j_gene: TRBJ2-2
CDR3aa: CAATENTGELFF